The TCR beta chain under discussion was sequenced for a study of T-cell reconstitution after alpha-beta-depleted transplantation in children. Using unique molecular identifiers, the investigators prepared the TCRbeta library. TCRdb analysed the PCR reads with MiXCR anew, one entry per CDR3 protein. This table has about 540,000 distinct CDR3 sequences, roughly 18% appearing once. The CDR3 loop spans 13 amino acids. Trimming shortened V by 2 bases and J by 6 bases, and 11 bases separated the two germline ends. Per the germline V gene, CDR1 is MNHEY and CDR2 is SMNVEV (reference sequence). This TCR was recovered from a human donor who donated a stem cell graft to a child with acute lymphoblastic leukemia. The specimen comprised PBMCs from the stem cell graft donor, sampled from the stem cell graft. The chain is built from TRBV27 and TRBJ2-7; D may be TRBD1 (6 bases). The CDR3 is CASSLGTGREQYF. CDR3 DNA sequence: TGTGCCAGCAGTTTAGGTACAGGGCGCGAGCAGTACTTC.